These T cell receptor beta chains were read from a single sample in a study of OX40 agonist ivuxolimab in advanced cancers. Here immunoSEQ multiplex PCR was the method, and the copy in TCRdb shows in-frame clones only, minus some. The sample lists fewer than 120,000 clones, approximately 89% occurring once. Here the sequenced sample was CD4+ or CD8+ T cells sorted from blood, taken in a trial of the OX40 agonist ivuxolimab. Source of these receptors: an adult with an advanced solid tumor such as melanoma, head and neck, liver or kidney cancer. The CDR3 runs from the conserved cysteine through the conserved F or W. D genes are given only for firm matches. Where a row states a size, it is once, few, many or the class of an expanded clone; other rows omit it.

V gene	clone size	D gene	J gene	CDR3 DNA	CDR3 protein
TRBV5-1	NA	TRBD1	TRBJ2-7	TGCGCCAGCAGCTTGGGTCCGACAGGGGATTCCTACGAGCAGTACTTC	CASSLGPTGDSYEQYF
TRBV28	NA	NA	TRBJ2-7	TGTGCCAGCAGGTCTGGCGGACTCTCCTACGAGCAGTACTTC	CASRSGGLSYEQYF
TRBV7-9	NA	TRBD1	TRBJ2-1	TGTGCCAGCAGCCCCCTTGGGACAGGGAGGTCCTACAATGAGCAGTTCTTC	CASSPLGTGRSYNEQFF
TRBV7-2	NA	TRBD1	TRBJ2-3	TGTGCCAGCAGCACCAGGACAGGATTCACAGATACGCAGTATTTT	CASSTRTGFTDTQYF
TRBV10-3	NA	TRBD1	TRBJ2-3	TGTGCCATCAACGGACAGGGGGCACTGACGCAGTATTTT	CAINGQGALTQYF
TRBV19	NA	NA	TRBJ2-7	TGTGCCAGTTCACTGGATGTGAGCTCCTACGAGCAGTACTTC	CASSLDVSSYEQYF
TRBV9	NA	NA	TRBJ2-1	TGTGCCAGCAGTCAGCGTAGTGGAGCAGCGACAAGCTCCTACAATGAGCAGTTCTTC	CASSQRSGAATSSYNEQFF
TRBV2	NA	NA	TRBJ2-1	TGTGCCAGCAGTGATCTGACTAGGCCTGAGCAGTTCTTC	CASSDLTRPEQFF
TRBV10-3	NA	NA	TRBJ2-2	TGTGCCATCAGTGGTTCTAGGGGAAGCACCGGGGAGCTGTTTTTT	CAISGSRGSTGELFF
TRBV5-1	NA	TRBD2	TRBJ2-2	TGCGCCAGCAGCCCTCCGGGACTAGCGAACACCGGGGAGCTGTTTTTT	CASSPPGLANTGELFF
TRBV4-2	NA	NA	TRBJ2-1	TGTGCCAGCAGCCAAGACTACAGTTACAATGAGCAGTTCTTC	CASSQDYSYNEQFF
TRBV6-5	NA	TRBD1	TRBJ2-7	TGTGCCAGCAGTTTCTTCGGGACAGGGTTTGACTTC	CASSFFGTGFDF
TRBV25-1	NA	NA	TRBJ2-7	TGTGCCAGCCGCCTGGGAGGGGGCGTGGAGCAGTACTTC	CASRLGGGVEQYF
TRBV9	NA	NA	TRBJ2-3	TGTGCCAGCAGCGTGGGGCCCACAGATACGCAGTATTTT	CASSVGPTDTQYF
TRBV2	NA	TRBD1	TRBJ1-2	TGTGCCAGCAGAAAAGACAGGGGATCTAACTATGGCTACACCTTC	CASRKDRGSNYGYTF
TRBV4-2	NA	NA	TRBJ1-3	TGTGCCAGCAGCTTGGGAGGGACCTCTGGAAACACCATATATTTT	CASSLGGTSGNTIYF
TRBV5-1	once	NA	TRBJ1-2	TGCGCCAGCAGCCTCGATAGCGTGTTGGACTATGGCTACACCTTC	CASSLDSVLDYGYTF
TRBV27	NA	TRBD2	TRBJ2-7	TGTGCCACGTGGACTAGCGGAAACTACGAGCAGTACTTC	CATWTSGNYEQYF
TRBV5-5	NA	TRBD2	TRBJ2-7	TGTGCCAGCAGCTTGGGAGGCGGGGGGACCTACGAGCAGTACTTC	CASSLGGGGTYEQYF
TRBV10-3	NA	NA	TRBJ1-2	TGTGCCATCAGTGAGTCGAGTCAGGGGAAAGGCTACACCTTC	CAISESSQGKGYTF
TRBV5-1	NA	TRBD1	TRBJ2-7	TGCGCCAGCAGCCGGACAGGGGGCCAAAGGCACGAGCAGTACTTC	CASSRTGGQRHEQYF
TRBV11-2	NA	NA	TRBJ2-1	TGTGCCAGCAGCTTAGTGTACATTGAGCAGTTCTTC	CASSLVYIEQFF
TRBV5-1	NA	NA	TRBJ1-6	TGCGCCAGCAGGCCAGAGAGTTATAATTCACCCCTCCACTTT	CASRPESYNSPLHF
TRBV30	NA	TRBD2	TRBJ2-1	TGTGCCTGGAGTCCGGCGGGAGGGCACAATGAGCAGTTCTTC	CAWSPAGGHNEQFF
TRBV27	NA	NA	TRBJ1-3	TGTGCCAGCAGTTTAAGGGGGTCAAGGGGAAACACCATATATTTT	CASSLRGSRGNTIYF
TRBV5-5	NA	TRBD1	TRBJ1-5	TGTGCCAGCAGCCCGGACAGGGGGCTTAGCAATCAGCCCCAGCATTTT	CASSPDRGLSNQPQHF
TRBV28	NA	NA	TRBJ2-7	TGTGCCAGCTGGGAAGTAAAGTCGGGCTCCTACGAGCAGTACTTC	CASWEVKSGSYEQYF
TRBV7-8	NA	NA	TRBJ1-2	TGTGCCAGCAGCTTAGGAGTTAGGTGGCCGGGGAACGGTAACTATGGCTACACCTTC	CASSLGVRWPGNGNYGYTF
TRBV6-5	NA	TRBD2	TRBJ2-1	TGTGCCAGCAGTTACTCGGCTAGCGGTACCTACAATGAGCAGTTCTTC	CASSYSASGTYNEQFF
TRBV27	NA	TRBD2	TRBJ2-3	TGTGCCAGCACCCTAGCGGGGGGACCCTCGGATACGCAGTATTTT	CASTLAGGPSDTQYF
TRBV27	NA	NA	TRBJ2-2	TGTGCCAGCAGTTTAAAGCCGGCAAAGATGGGGAACACCGGGGAGCTGTTTTTT	CASSLKPAKMGNTGELFF
TRBV6-7	NA	NA	TRBJ1-5	TGTGCCAGGGAGGGGGGCAGGGGCGGATATAGCAATCAGCCCCAGCATTTT	CAREGGRGGYSNQPQHF
TRBV6-6	NA	TRBD1	TRBJ1-1	TGTGCCAGCAGTTCGTCGGGGACAGGAAACACTGAAGCTTTCTTT	CASSSSGTGNTEAFF
TRBV4-1	NA	NA	TRBJ2-3	TGCGCCAGCAGCCAAGAGGGGTATACGCAGTATTTT	CASSQEGYTQYF
TRBV6-5	NA	TRBD1	TRBJ1-4	TGTGCCAGCAGTTCCAGGGGGGGGGAAAAACTGTTTTTT	CASSSRGGEKLFF
TRBV30	NA	NA	TRBJ2-4	TGTGCCTGGAGTGTACAAGGCAGACTAGCCAAAAACATTCAGTACTTC	CAWSVQGRLAKNIQYF
TRBV6-1	NA	NA	TRBJ1-3	TGTGCCAGCAGTGAAGTAGGGGGTACCATAACTGGAAACACCATATATTTT	CASSEVGGTITGNTIYF
TRBV2	NA	TRBD1	TRBJ1-6	TGTGCCAGCAGTGTCGGGACAGGGAACTCACCCCTCCACTTT	CASSVGTGNSPLHF
TRBV5-1	NA	NA	TRBJ2-7	TGCGCCAGCAGCTTAGAATACGAGCAGTACTTC	CASSLEYEQYF
TRBV9	NA	NA	TRBJ1-4	TGTGCCAGCAGCGAGGGAGTCGTGGGAAATGGCGAAAAACTGTTTTTT	CASSEGVVGNGEKLFF
TRBV6-5	NA	NA	TRBJ2-1	TGTGCCAGCAGTTCGGACCTCGGCTCCTACAATGAGCAGTTCTTC	CASSSDLGSYNEQFF
TRBV20-1	NA	NA	TRBJ1-2	TGCAGTGCTAGATTGGACTATGGCTACACCTTC	CSARLDYGYTF